This T cell receptor (beta chain) was captured in a study of graft-versus-host responses after intestinal transplantation. Study-wide background: Anti-thymocyte globulin induction, then tacrolimus and steroids for about three years, went to all recipients. The study's findings and limits: Recipient marrow showed GvH clones, some seen first in ileum or blood.

The CDR3 is made up of 14 amino acids. CDR1 PRHDT and CDR2 FYEKMQ come from the germline V gene (reference sequence). Trimming pared 1 base from V and 1 base from J, leaving 7 bases between. Sequencing was performed with immunoSEQ multiplex PCR; in TCRdb, only in-frame clones are kept and a portion is missing. The sample holds some 100,000 clones, about nine tenths seen once. Concerning this clone itself: Its matching antigen is unknown.

Sequencing used unstimulated CD8+ T cells sorted from spleen or lymph node cells, obtained before transplant. V and J are TRBV13 and TRBJ1-1, with D hard to call. The clonotype was recovered from a human donor who was the organ donor for an intestinal transplant. The CDR3 sequence is CASSLAPGNTEAFF. In DNA, the CDR3 is TGTGCCAGCAGCTTAGCCCCCGGGAACACTGAAGCTTTCTTT.